Listed below are T cell receptor beta chains from one sample, sequenced in a study of neurological immune-mediated disorders. MiXCR, applied by TCRdb to the 5' RACE reads, yields one record per CDR3 protein. The repertoire holds 53,000 or so distinct CDR3 sequences, with roughly 13% as singletons. The sequencing input was PBMCs. These receptors originate from a woman aged 55 to 70 with HTLV-1-associated myelopathy (HAM/TSP). Both conserved end residues are part of each CDR3. The order of the fields is J gene, CDR3 length, V gene, D gene, clone size, CDR3 protein, CDR3 DNA. A D gene is named only where the DNA matches it firmly. Clone size is shown for a subset of rows, as once, few, many or a class of expanded clone.

j_call: TRBJ2-7; cdr3_length: 14; v_call: TRBV6-6; d_call: TRBD2; clone_size: many; cdr3_aa: CASQPSGSSYEQYF; cdr3_nt: TGTGCCAGCCAACCAAGCGGGAGCTCCTACGAGCAGTACTTC
j_call: TRBJ2-7; cdr3_length: 14; v_call: TRBV20-1; d_call: TRBD1; clone_size: many; cdr3_aa: CSARVGTAFYEQYF; cdr3_nt: TGCAGTGCTAGGGTGGGGACAGCCTTTTACGAGCAGTACTTC
j_call: TRBJ2-1; cdr3_length: 13; v_call: TRBV7-2; d_call: -; clone_size: -; cdr3_aa: CATSFSSYNEQFF; cdr3_nt: TGTGCCACCAGCTTCTCCTCCTACAATGAGCAGTTCTTC
j_call: TRBJ2-1; cdr3_length: 16; v_call: TRBV3-1; d_call: -; clone_size: many; cdr3_aa: CASSQDVGSSYNEQFF; cdr3_nt: TGTGCCAGCAGCCAAGATGTAGGGAGCTCCTACAATGAGCAGTTCTTC
j_call: TRBJ2-5; cdr3_length: 12; v_call: TRBV20-1; d_call: -; clone_size: many; cdr3_aa: CSASAAEVTQYF; cdr3_nt: TGCAGTGCTAGCGCGGCCGAGGTGACCCAGTACTTC
j_call: TRBJ2-2; cdr3_length: 16; v_call: TRBV7-9; d_call: -; clone_size: -; cdr3_aa: CASSLEGVTSTGELFF; cdr3_nt: TGTGCCAGCAGCTTAGAGGGAGTTACATCCACCGGGGAGCTGTTTTTT
j_call: TRBJ2-5; cdr3_length: 17; v_call: TRBV7-9; d_call: TRBD2; clone_size: many; cdr3_aa: CASSLGLGLAEKETQYF; cdr3_nt: TGTGCCAGCAGCTTAGGCCTGGGACTAGCGGAAAAGGAGACCCAGTACTTC
j_call: TRBJ2-7; cdr3_length: 13; v_call: TRBV5-6; d_call: -; clone_size: many; cdr3_aa: CASSPEETYEQYF; cdr3_nt: TGTGCCAGCAGCCCCGAGGAGACCTACGAGCAGTACTTC
j_call: TRBJ2-7; cdr3_length: 11; v_call: TRBV25-1; d_call: TRBD1; clone_size: many; cdr3_aa: CASSESRGQVF; cdr3_nt: TGTGCCAGCAGTGAATCGAGGGGACAGGTCTTC
j_call: TRBJ2-7; cdr3_length: 14; v_call: TRBV3-1; d_call: TRBD2; clone_size: -; cdr3_aa: CASSQTLAGVKQYF; cdr3_nt: TGTGCCAGCAGTCAAACTCTAGCGGGAGTCAAGCAGTACTTC
j_call: TRBJ2-3; cdr3_length: 16; v_call: TRBV12-3/TRBV12-4; d_call: -; clone_size: many; cdr3_aa: CASSPGLGEDTDTQYF; cdr3_nt: TGTGCCAGCAGTCCAGGGTTGGGGGAAGACACAGATACGCAGTATTTT
j_call: TRBJ1-3; cdr3_length: 14; v_call: TRBV5-1; d_call: TRBD1; clone_size: many; cdr3_aa: CASSMTGAGNTIYF; cdr3_nt: TGCGCCAGCAGCATGACAGGGGCTGGAAACACCATATATTTT
j_call: TRBJ2-3; cdr3_length: 22; v_call: TRBV5-6; d_call: -; clone_size: many; cdr3_aa: CASSPPVSVGTPELSSTDTQYF; cdr3_nt: TGTGCCAGCAGCCCCCCGGTTTCGGTGGGGACTCCCGAACTCTCTAGCACAGATACGCAGTATTTT
j_call: TRBJ2-2; cdr3_length: 14; v_call: TRBV12-3/TRBV12-4; d_call: -; clone_size: many; cdr3_aa: CASSLYGGSGELFF; cdr3_nt: TGTGCCAGCAGTTTATACGGGGGCTCCGGGGAGCTGTTTTTT
j_call: TRBJ2-1; cdr3_length: 13; v_call: TRBV7-3; d_call: -; clone_size: many; cdr3_aa: CASSPPSHNEQFF; cdr3_nt: TGTGCCAGCAGCCCCCCCTCCCACAATGAGCAGTTCTTC
j_call: TRBJ1-1; cdr3_length: 15; v_call: TRBV29-1; d_call: -; clone_size: -; cdr3_aa: CSVTPRPTGFTEAFF; cdr3_nt: TGCAGCGTTACGCCCCGGCCTACGGGGTTCACTGAAGCTTTCTTT
j_call: TRBJ1-1; cdr3_length: 17; v_call: TRBV12-3/TRBV12-4; d_call: -; clone_size: many; cdr3_aa: CASSLGIGNVLNTEAFF; cdr3_nt: TGTGCCAGCAGTTTAGGGATAGGGAACGTCCTGAACACTGAAGCTTTCTTT
j_call: TRBJ1-2; cdr3_length: 15; v_call: TRBV28; d_call: TRBD1; clone_size: -; cdr3_aa: CASSFFGTGNYGYTF; cdr3_nt: TGTGCCAGCAGTTTCTTTGGGACAGGGAACTATGGCTACACCTTC
j_call: TRBJ2-7; cdr3_length: 11; v_call: TRBV27; d_call: -; clone_size: many; cdr3_aa: CASIRAGEQYF; cdr3_nt: TGTGCCAGCATCCGCGCGGGCGAGCAGTACTTC
j_call: TRBJ1-2; cdr3_length: 12; v_call: TRBV6-2/TRBV6-3; d_call: -; clone_size: few; cdr3_aa: CASRSYSGGYTF; cdr3_nt: TGTGCCAGCAGGTCCTATTCGGGAGGCTACACCTTC
j_call: TRBJ1-2; cdr3_length: 15; v_call: TRBV5-1; d_call: -; clone_size: many; cdr3_aa: CASSLEMGIWDGYTF; cdr3_nt: TGCGCCAGCAGCTTGGAAATGGGGATATGGGATGGCTACACCTTC
j_call: TRBJ2-5; cdr3_length: 15; v_call: TRBV12-3/TRBV12-4; d_call: TRBD1; clone_size: once; cdr3_aa: CASSLAGQVAVGHQF; cdr3_nt: TGTGCCAGCAGTTTAGCGGGACAGGTTGCTGTTGGTCATCAATTC